These T cell receptor beta chains were read from a single sample in a study of Siglec-9 on CD8 T cells in melanoma. Some clones are missing from TCRdb's copy, which holds only in-frame ones; the method was immunoSEQ multiplex PCR. The table records about 30,000 clones, around three quarters of them present only once. The material sequenced was Siglec-9- CD8+ T cells sorted from blood. The receptor source for this set is a human donor in good health. The CDR3 runs from the conserved cysteine through the conserved F or W. A D gene is named only where the DNA matches it firmly. Expanded clones are given a class, and other clones once, few, many or no size at all.

>.|.|TRBJ2-1|TRBV5-1
CASSLARGTPGNEQFF
TGCGCCAGCAGCTTGGCCAGGGGGACTCCAGGCAATGAGCAGTTCTTC
>.|TRBD2|TRBJ2-3|TRBV11-2
CASSSYGTSGSTDTQYF
TGTGCCAGCAGCTCATATGGGACTAGCGGGAGCACAGATACGCAGTATTTT
>.|TRBD1|TRBJ2-7|TRBV28
CASSFGSGTGVEQYF
TGTGCCAGCAGTTTTGGGTCCGGGACAGGGGTGGAGCAGTACTTC
>.|.|TRBJ2-3|TRBV2
CASSERLDTQYF
TGTGCCAGCAGTGAACGTCTGGATACGCAGTATTTT
>.|.|TRBJ1-1|TRBV7-8
CASSLAPSILLNTEAFF
TGTGCCAGCAGCTTAGCCCCCAGCATCTTACTGAACACTGAAGCTTTCTTT
>.|.|TRBJ1-1|TRBV7-6
CASGTGTRTEAFF
TGTGCCAGCGGCACAGGGACAAGAACTGAAGCTTTCTTT
>once|TRBD1|TRBJ2-2|TRBV5-6
CASSFDRDRWTGELFF
TGTGCCAGCAGCTTCGATCGGGACAGATGGACCGGGGAGCTGTTTTTT
>.|TRBD1|TRBJ1-1|TRBV27
CASTLTQGGTEAFF
TGTGCCAGCACCTTAACCCAGGGGGGAACTGAAGCTTTCTTT
>.|TRBD1|TRBJ1-1|TRBV30
CAWGRGQDTEAFF
TGTGCCTGGGGTCGGGGACAGGACACTGAAGCTTTCTTT
>.|.|TRBJ1-1|TRBV19
CASSIWGRPNTEAFF
TGTGCCAGTAGTATATGGGGACGGCCGAACACTGAAGCTTTCTTT
>.|.|TRBJ2-5|TRBV2
CASWTYGQETQYF
TGTGCCAGCTGGACGTACGGTCAAGAGACCCAGTACTTC
>.|.|TRBJ2-3|TRBV28
CASSPWSLTDTQYF
TGTGCCAGCAGCCCATGGTCCCTCACAGATACGCAGTATTTT
>.|TRBD1|TRBJ1-3|TRBV9
CASASGGAGNTIYF
TGTGCCAGCGCGTCAGGGGGGGCTGGAAACACCATATATTTT
>.|.|TRBJ1-2|TRBV7-9
CASSLGDGYTF
TGTGCCAGCAGCTTAGGGGATGGCTACACCTTC
>.|.|TRBJ2-4|TRBV11-2
CASSLGMGAKNIQYF
TGTGCCAGCAGCTTAGGTATGGGAGCCAAAAACATTCAGTACTTC
>once|TRBD1|TRBJ1-6|TRBV7-9
CASSPRGQGDSPLHF
TGTGCCAGCAGCCCACGAGGACAGGGGGATTCACCCCTCCACTTT
>.|.|TRBJ1-5|TRBV28
CASSLLSGAANQPQHF
TGTGCCAGCAGTTTATTGTCAGGGGCTGCGAATCAGCCCCAGCATTTT
>.|.|TRBJ1-2|TRBV19
CASSERQIVGYTF
TGTGCCAGTAGTGAAAGACAAATAGTTGGCTACACCTTC
>.|.|TRBJ2-3|TRBV27
CASRMGGHTDTQYF
TGTGCCAGCAGGATGGGGGGCCACACAGATACGCAGTATTTT
>few|.|TRBJ1-1|TRBV6-5
CASSKRGTEAFF
TGTGCCAGCAGTAAAAGGGGAACTGAAGCTTTCTTT
>.|.|TRBJ2-1|TRBV6-1
CASSEGLRGWGNEQFF
TGTGCCAGCAGTGAAGGATTAAGGGGATGGGGCAATGAGCAGTTCTTC
>.|.|TRBJ2-1|TRBV2
CASIRTPGEHNEQFF
TGTGCCAGCATCCGGACTCCCGGCGAACACAATGAGCAGTTCTTC
>.|.|TRBJ2-1|TRBV9
CASSVLPVRAGEDNEQFF
TGTGCCAGCAGCGTACTTCCTGTGCGGGCCGGGGAAGACAATGAGCAGTTCTTC
>once|.|TRBJ1-5|TRBV19
CASSPTGNQPQHF
TGTGCCAGTAGTCCTACAGGTAATCAGCCCCAGCATTTT
>.|.|TRBJ2-7|TRBV21-1
CASSTTGFPYEQYF
TGTGCCAGCAGCACGACAGGGTTCCCCTACGAGCAGTACTTC
>.|.|TRBJ1-6|TRBV27
CASSLSRLPSYNSPLHF
TGTGCCAGCAGTTTATCGAGGTTGCCAAGCTATAATTCACCCCTCCACTTT
>.|.|TRBJ2-1|TRBV13
CASSLRAVEQFF
TGTGCCAGCAGCTTACGGGCGGTTGAGCAGTTCTTC
>once|TRBD1|TRBJ1-1|TRBV9
CASSPQTGGETEAFF
TGTGCCAGCAGCCCACAGACAGGGGGGGAGACTGAAGCTTTCTTT
>once|TRBD1|TRBJ2-7|TRBV9
CASSGGDRAYEQYF
TGTGCCAGCAGCGGGGGCGACAGGGCCTACGAGCAGTACTTC
>.|.|TRBJ2-7|TRBV18
CASSPPPSGPHEQYF
TGTGCCAGCTCACCACCGCCCAGCGGGCCCCACGAGCAGTACTTC
>few|.|TRBJ1-5|TRBV28
CASSYGQPQHF
TGTGCCAGCAGTTACGGTCAGCCCCAGCATTTT
>once|TRBD2|TRBJ2-1|TRBV20-1
CSVLAGAEQFF
TGCAGTGTACTAGCGGGAGCTGAGCAGTTCTTC
>.|TRBD2|TRBJ2-1|TRBV6-1
CASSGSSGRAFYNEQFF
TGTGCCAGCAGTGGATCTAGCGGGAGGGCCTTTTACAATGAGCAGTTCTTC
>few|.|TRBJ2-7|TRBV2
CASTWRRSYEQYF
TGTGCCAGCACCTGGCGAAGGAGCTACGAGCAGTACTTC
>.|TRBD2|TRBJ2-2|TRBV5-4
CASSLDAVEAGSTGELFF
TGTGCCAGCAGCTTGGATGCGGTCGAAGCGGGGAGCACCGGGGAGCTGTTTTTT
>.|TRBD1|TRBJ2-7|TRBV7-9
CASSPRDRNSYEQYF
TGTGCCAGCAGCCCCCGGGACAGAAACTCCTACGAGCAGTACTTC